The following is a T cell receptor (beta chain) sequence with its context. This clonotype has a handful of counts. The antigen it binds to is not known. One base away there is no much larger clone; base qualities are not given. These data come from a study of response to subunit inactivated influenza vaccine (dated by TCRdb to 2017 to 2018). Context from the whole study: Deep quantitative profiling of the T cell receptor repertoire was used in the study to follow responses to a trivalent subunit inactivated influenza vaccine. Overall results and qualifications from the work: It was suggested by the authors that each seasonal influenza vaccination may recruit only a limited number of new T cells.

Library prep was done by RT-PCR. Sequencing instrument: Illumina HiSeq 2500. TCRdb took the public reads, trimmed them with fastp at Q25, ran MiXCR for clone calling and kept in-frame beta chains. Each CDR3 protein gets just one entry, which takes the most common genes and DNA from the rows behind it. For this sample there are more than 700,000 distinct CDR3 sequences; roughly 20% appear just once. 9.5% to 13% of the sample rests with the top ten. The sequences come from PBMCs from blood, collected more than 4 days after vaccination. The receptor was derived from a man between 45 and 60 years old who received an inactivated influenza vaccine. Donor details come from another sample of the same person, matched by shared clones.

The bases read TGCAGTGCTTACAGCTCCGGGAACACTGAAGCTTTCTTT. It specifies CSAYSSGNTEAFF. The rearranged segments are TRBV20-1 and TRBJ1-1, with the D gene too uncertain to name. V gives up 5 bases and J gives up 1 base, and the segment between their germline ends measures 11 bases. CDR1 and CDR2, looked up from the germline V gene (reference sequence), are DFQATT and SNEGSKA. From the cysteine through the phenylalanine, the CDR3 covers 13 amino acids. Of all the DNA, just the CDR3 is kept, 39 bases in frame from base 1.